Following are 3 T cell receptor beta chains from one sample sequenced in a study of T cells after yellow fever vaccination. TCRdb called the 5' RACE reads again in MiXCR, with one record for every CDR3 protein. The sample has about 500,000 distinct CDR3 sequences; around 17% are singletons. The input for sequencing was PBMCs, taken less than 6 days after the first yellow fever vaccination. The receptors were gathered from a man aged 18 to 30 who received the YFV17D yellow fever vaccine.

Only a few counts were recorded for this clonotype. Here the CDR3 reads CASSSRGHEQYF. The CDR3 DNA reads TGCGCCAGCAGTAGCAGGGGCCACGAGCAGTACTTC. The V and J genes are TRBV10-2 and TRBJ2-7, with D perhaps matching TRBD1 (6 bases). Per germline, CDR1 WSHSY and CDR2 SAAADI. V was pared by 5 bases and J by 5 bases, with 10 bases between. The CDR3 has 12 amino acids.

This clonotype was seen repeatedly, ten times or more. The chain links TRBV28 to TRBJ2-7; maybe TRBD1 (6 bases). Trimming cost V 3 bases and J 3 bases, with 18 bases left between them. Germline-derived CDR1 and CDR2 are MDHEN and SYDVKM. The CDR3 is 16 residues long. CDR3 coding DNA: TGTGCCAGCAGTTTTACCCTCAGGGGACGGTTCTACGAGCAGTACGTC. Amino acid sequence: CASSFTLRGRFYEQYV.

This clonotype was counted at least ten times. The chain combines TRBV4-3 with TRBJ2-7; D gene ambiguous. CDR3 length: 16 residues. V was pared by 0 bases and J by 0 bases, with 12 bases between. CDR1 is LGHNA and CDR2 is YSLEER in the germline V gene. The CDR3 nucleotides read TGCGCCAGCAGCCAAGATACGAGGTTCAGCTCCTACGAGCAGTACTTC. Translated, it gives CASSQDTRFSSYEQYF.